Sequencing of this TCR beta chain was carried out in a study of T cell repertoires in cytomegalovirus infection. With 3 bases clipped from V and 7 bases from J, the junction kept 8 bases outside the gene matches. The CDR3 has 15 residues. CDR1 SGHVS and CDR2 FNYEAQ come from the germline V gene. Comment on this clonotype: The antigen is unknown.

TCRdb re-called the reads with MiXCR, one entry per CDR3 protein. This table has around 800,000 distinct CDR3 sequences, 30% to 35% appearing once. The sample consisted of cultured CD8+ T cells from PBMCs, taken from culture after CMV antigen stimulation. This chain connects TRBV7-6 to TRBJ2-1; 8 bases agree with TRBD1. This receptor was identified in a human donor in good health (CMV status not recorded). Some clones in this sample may be carry-over from other donors' samples. CDR3 sequence reads: CASSFPYRGNNEQFF. CDR3 nucleotides: TGTGCCAGCAGCTTCCCATACAGGGGGAATAATGAGCAGTTCTTC.